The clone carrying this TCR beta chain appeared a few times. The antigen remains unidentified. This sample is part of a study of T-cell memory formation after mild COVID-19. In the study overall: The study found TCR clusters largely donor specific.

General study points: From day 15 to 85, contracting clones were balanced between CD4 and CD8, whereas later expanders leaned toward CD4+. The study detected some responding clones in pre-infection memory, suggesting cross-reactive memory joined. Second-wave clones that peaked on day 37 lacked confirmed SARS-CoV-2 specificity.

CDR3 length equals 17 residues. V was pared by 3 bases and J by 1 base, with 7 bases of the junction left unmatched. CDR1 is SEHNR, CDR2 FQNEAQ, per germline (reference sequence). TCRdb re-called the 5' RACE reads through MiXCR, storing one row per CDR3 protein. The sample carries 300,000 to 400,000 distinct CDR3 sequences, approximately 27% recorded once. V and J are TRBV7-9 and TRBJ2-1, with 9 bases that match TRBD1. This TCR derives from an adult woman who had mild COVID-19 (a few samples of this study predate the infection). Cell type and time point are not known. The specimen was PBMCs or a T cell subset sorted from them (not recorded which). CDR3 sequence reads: CASSFALGTGSYNEQFF. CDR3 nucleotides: TGTGCCAGCAGCTTCGCGCTCGGGACAGGGTCCTACAATGAGCAGTTCTTC.